Following are 29 T cell receptor beta chains from one sample sequenced in a study of blood T cell repertoires in COVID-19. Only in-frame clones appear in the TCRdb table, and some are missing; sequencing was by immunoSEQ multiplex PCR. This table has fewer than 95,000 clones, around 90% appearing once. The sample consisted of peripheral blood. These receptors originate from a male donor with acute or convalescent COVID-19.

The CDR3 spells CASSFAGVANTGELFF. The CDR3 DNA sequence: TGCGCCAGCAGCTTCGCGGGGGTGGCGAACACCGGGGAGCTGTTTTTT. V is TRBV5-1 and J is TRBJ2-2; 7 nucleotides match TRBD2. The length of the CDR3 is 16 residues. V lost 2 bases to trimming and J lost 0 bases; unmatched junction nucleotides: 4. Germline V gene data show CDR1 as SGHRS and CDR2 as YFSETQ.

The chain links TRBV28 to TRBJ1-1; D is possibly TRBD1 (6 bases). Trimming removed 8 bases at V and 6 bases at J, with 19 bases between. This CDR3 is 14 amino acids long. The V gene's germline CDR1 is MDHEN and CDR2 SYDVKM. For the CDR3, the DNA is TGTGCCAGCCTTTCAGGGGTTATTCTCTCTGAAGCTTTCTTT. Protein sequence: CASLSGVILSEAFF.

The chain has TRBV14 and TRBJ1-5; D gene ambiguous. CDR1 is SGHDN and CDR2 is FVKESK in the germline V gene. CDR3 size: 16 residues. V lost 0 bases and J 7 bases, leaving 16 bases between the germline ends. The CDR3 reads CASSQEWQVAGQPQHF. DNA of the CDR3: TGTGCCAGCAGCCAAGAATGGCAGGTGGCTGGACAGCCCCAGCATTTT.

A note on this clone: At the DNA level, this CDR3 is encoded by other sequences in the same sample as well. The V call is TRBV2, the J call TRBJ2-7; D is ambiguous. Trimming took 3 bases from V and 5 from J, leaving 5 bases between them. Germline CDR1 and CDR2: SNHLY and FYNNEI. This CDR3 is built from 11 residues. Written as DNA, the CDR3 is TGTGCCAGCAGTGAGTTCAACGAGCAGTACTTC. Translated: CASSEFNEQYF.

This clone was seen once. The chain combines TRBV29-1 with TRBJ1-3, with no clear D. Looked up from germline, CDR1 is SQVTM and CDR2 is ANQGSEA. V was cut by 0 bases and J by 0 bases, with 6 bases left in between. The length of the CDR3 is 14 residues. CDR3 sequence: CSVEDNTSGNTIYF. The CDR3 nucleotides read TGCAGCGTTGAAGATAACACCTCTGGAAACACCATATATTTT.

The rearrangement uses TRBV7-2 and TRBJ2-3; TRBD2 matches at 8 bases. Germline CDR1 is SGHTA and CDR2 is FQGNSA. The junction had 7 bases not matched to a gene; V was cut back by 5 bases and J by 6 bases. This CDR3 region has 14 residues. The CDR3 DNA reads as TGTGCCAGCAGCCTCGGGGGGGCCGTGGATACGCAGTATTTT. This sequence encodes CASSLGGAVDTQYF.

The J gene is TRBJ1-2, the V gene TRBV5-5, with 7 bases aligning to TRBD1. The CDR3 loop spans 13 amino acids. Per germline, CDR1 SGHKS and CDR2 YYEKEE (reference sequence). Germline trimming cut 6 bases from V and 0 bases from J; bases unmatched to any gene: 2. The CDR3 sequence: CASKGAANYGYTF. Written as DNA, the CDR3 is TGTGCCAGCAAGGGGGCAGCTAACTATGGCTACACCTTC.

The V call is TRBV11-2, the J call TRBJ2-7; 9 bases map to TRBD1. This CDR3 region has 14 residues. J gave up 7 bases and V 4 bases, and 8 bases lay outside the gene matches. CDR1 SGHAT and CDR2 FQNNGV come from the germline V gene. The CDR3: CASSWDRVASEQYF. The CDR3, as DNA: TGTGCCAGCAGCTGGGACAGGGTCGCCTCGGAGCAGTACTTC.

Here the CDR3 reads CASSIGDRDTEAFF. CDR3 in DNA: TGTGCCAGTAGTATTGGGGACAGGGACACTGAAGCTTTCTTT. The chain couples TRBV19 to TRBJ1-1, with 9 bases matching TRBD1. V shed 3 bases, J shed 3 bases, and the junction held 2 bases outside the gene matches. Germline-derived CDR1 and CDR2 are LNHDA and SQIVND (reference sequence). CDR3 length: 14 amino acids. Complete variable domain (other parts from reference TRBV19 and TRBJ1-1): DGGITQSPKYLFRKEGQNVTLSCEQNLNHDAMYWYRQDPGQGLRLIYYSQIVNDFQKGDIAEGYSVSREKKESFPLTVTSAQKNPTAFYLCASSIGDRDTEAFFGQGTRLTVV.

The chain couples TRBV7-8 to TRBJ2-3; 8 nucleotides agree with TRBD1. Trimming took 5 bases from V and 1 from J; bases not matched to a gene: 2. This CDR3 contains 14 residues. The germline gives CDR1 SGHVS, CDR2 FQNEAQ. The chain's CDR3 is CASSLDRGTDTQYF. DNA for the CDR3: TGTGCCAGCAGCCTGGACAGGGGCACAGATACGCAGTATTTT.

The CDR3 nucleotides read TGCGCCAGCAGCTTGGAGGCTAGCGCCCTCAATGAGCAGTTCTTC. Protein: CASSLEASALNEQFF. The chain carries TRBV5-1 and TRBJ2-1; tentative D call: TRBD2 (6 bases). The V gene's germline CDR1 is SGHRS and CDR2 YFSETQ. The CDR3 contains 15 residues. The ends were cut back, 0 bases at V and 6 bases at J, with 13 bases in the middle.

This chain uses TRBV30 with TRBJ2-3; 7 nucleotides line up with TRBD2. The J segment lost 4 bases and the V segment lost 0 bases, leaving 7 bases of the junction unmatched. This CDR3 is built from 15 residues. Germline V gene data show CDR1 as GTSNPN and CDR2 as SVGIG (reference sequence). CDR3 region: CAWSVWGGGADTQYF. CDR3 bases: TGTGCCTGGAGTGTATGGGGTGGGGGGGCAGATACGCAGTATTTT.

With respect to this clone: At one end, the junction sequence differs from germline, possibly due to a read error. The chain is built from TRBV27 and TRBJ2-1; 8 bases align to TRBD1. Germline V gene lookup returns CDR1 MNHEY and CDR2 SMNVEV (reference sequence). There are 16 residues in the CDR3. CDR3 in DNA: TGTGCCAGCAGTGCCTACAGGGGGGCTCCCTATAATGAGCAGTTCTTC. Residues: CASSAYRGAPYNEQFF.

This sequence joins TRBV19 and TRBJ2-6; D is possibly TRBD1 (5 bases). The CDR3 covers 15 residues. Germline V gene data show CDR1 as LNHDA and CDR2 as SQIVND (reference sequence). V was cut by 5 bases and J by 0 bases, with 8 bases left in between. The CDR3 DNA reads TGTGCCAGTAGTGCCCAGGGCTCTGGGGCCAACGTCCTGACTTTC. Translated: CASSAQGSGANVLTF.

The V call is TRBV7-2, the J call TRBJ1-2; D not certain. Germline values: CDR1 SGHTA, CDR2 FQGNSA. Deletions cut 5 bases from V and 8 bases from J, with 18 bases between. The CDR3 covers 14 residues. CDR3 nucleotides: TGTGCCAGCAGCCCTCGCCAAAACCTTGAGGGCTACACCTTC. Protein sequence: CASSPRQNLEGYTF.

This rearrangement joins TRBV27 to TRBJ2-7; perhaps TRBD2 as D (6 bases). This CDR3 spans 15 amino acids. Trimming took 9 bases from V and 3 from J, leaving 21 bases between them. Germline CDR1 and CDR2: MNHEY and SMNVEV (reference sequence). The DNA of the CDR3 is TGTGCCAGTGCCCGCCGGGGCGGGGAGTTCTACGAGCAGTACTTC. This sequence encodes CASARRGGEFYEQYF.

This clone was observed a single time. The chain uses TRBV20-1 and TRBJ2-5; no firm D call. The germline V and J ends were trimmed by 3 bases and 8 bases, with 13 bases remaining between them. The CDR3 contains 12 residues. The germline CDR1 and CDR2 sequences are DFQATT and SNEGSKA (reference sequence). This CDR3 is CSASSGRRTQYF. CDR3 sequence (DNA): TGCAGTGCTAGTTCAGGCCGCCGAACCCAGTACTTC.

The gene calls are TRBV3-1 (or the pseudogene TRBV3-2) and TRBJ2-1, with 7 bases aligning to TRBD2. This CDR3 comprises 16 residues. Germline assignment: CDR1 LGHDT and CDR2 YNNKEL (reference sequence). The V and J ends lost 1 base and 3 bases, in that order; junction bases with no gene match: 6. The CDR3: CASSQVKLADYNEQFF. CDR3 DNA sequence: TGTGCCAGCAGCCAAGTCAAGCTAGCGGACTACAATGAGCAGTTCTTC.

The chain joins TRBV19 to TRBJ2-2, with D possibly TRBD1 on 6 matching bases. The V end lost 6 bases, the J end lost 4 bases, and 9 bases lay between the germline ends. Germline V CDR1 and CDR2: LNHDA, SQIVND (reference sequence). The CDR3 consists of 13 residues. CDR3 region: CASSNRATGELFF. The CDR3 nucleotides read TGTGCCAGTAGCAACAGGGCCACCGGGGAGCTGTTTTTT.

The rearrangement links TRBV19 to TRBJ1-5; D remains ambiguous. CDR3 length: 14 residues. CDR1 is LNHDA and CDR2 is SQIVND in the germline V gene (reference sequence). V lost 1 base and J 1 base, leaving 5 bases between the germline ends. The CDR3 loop reads CASSIVGSNQPQHF. For the CDR3, the DNA is TGTGCCAGTAGTATAGTGGGCAGCAATCAGCCCCAGCATTTT.

The rearrangement joins TRBV9 to TRBJ2-2, with 7 bases aligning to TRBD2. The CDR3 consists of 14 residues. Germline V gives CDR1 SGDLS, CDR2 YYNGEE. Unmatched junction bases numbered 4, after V lost 3 bases and J lost 5 bases. The CDR3 here is CASSGLATTGELFF. CDR3 sequence (DNA): TGTGCCAGCAGCGGACTAGCAACAACCGGGGAGCTGTTTTTT.

The V gene is TRBV19, the J gene TRBJ1-4, with D maybe TRBD1 (5 bases). Germline CDR1 is LNHDA and CDR2 is SQIVND (reference sequence). V shed 6 bases and J shed 8 bases, with 19 bases lying between them. CDR3 size: 15 residues. CDR3 bases: TGTGCCAGTAGCCGTACCCGGGCTCGGGGGGAAAAACTGTTTTTT. It specifies CASSRTRARGEKLFF.

The chain is built from TRBV7-2 and TRBJ2-3, with 13 positions matching TRBD2. The V gene's germline CDR1 is SGHTA and CDR2 FQGNSA. The CDR3 loop spans 16 amino acids. V gave up 5 bases and J gave up 2 bases; unmatched junction bases: 4. The CDR3 DNA reads as TGTGCCAGCAGCCCGGGACTAGCGGGGATCACAGATACGCAGTATTTT. This encodes CASSPGLAGITDTQYF.

The chain employs TRBV2 and TRBJ2-2; TRBD2 is a possible D gene (6 bases). The CDR3 sequence is 15 residues long. Trimming removed 4 bases from V and 0 bases from J, with 9 bases in between. CDR1 is SNHLY and CDR2 is FYNNEI in the germline V gene. CDR3 in amino acids: CASSVGGANTGELFF. The CDR3 nucleotides are TGTGCCAGCAGTGTCGGGGGAGCGAACACCGGGGAGCTGTTTTTT.

This clone was counted a few times. This rearrangement joins TRBV6-5 to TRBJ1-4; D gene ambiguous. V was pared by 7 bases and J by 3 bases, with 9 bases between. This CDR3 is built from 13 residues. CDR1 MNHEY and CDR2 SVGAGI come from the germline V gene. The CDR3 loop reads CASKRDANEKLFF. The CDR3 DNA reads TGTGCCAGCAAGCGGGATGCTAATGAAAAACTGTTTTTT.

V and J are TRBV2 and TRBJ1-5, with a tentative D call TRBD1 (6 bases). Germline-derived CDR1 and CDR2 are SNHLY and FYNNEI. The CDR3 loop spans 16 amino acids. The V end was cut by 2 bases, the J end by 7 bases, with 18 bases between. DNA for the CDR3: TGTGCCAGCAGTGAACAGGCAGGGGTGGTTACACAGCCCCAGCATTTT. Amino acid sequence: CASSEQAGVVTQPQHF. The variable domain in full, completed from reference TRBV2 and TRBJ1-5, reads EPEVTQTPSHQVTQMGQEVILRCVPISNHLYFYWYRQILGQKVEFLVSFYNNEISEKSEIFDDQFSVERPDGSNFTLKIRSTKLEDSAMYFCASSEQAGVVTQPQHFGDGTRLSIL.

The chain recombines TRBV28 with TRBJ1-5; D might be TRBD1 (5 bases). This CDR3 has 14 residues. Germline CDR1 and CDR2: MDHEN and SYDVKM. V lost 3 bases and J 3 bases, leaving 9 bases between the germline ends. The DNA of the CDR3 is TGTGCCAGCAGTTTGGGGCAGCTCAATCAGCCCCAGCATTTT. Translation: CASSLGQLNQPQHF.

This chain uses TRBV18 with TRBJ1-1; the match to TRBD1 covers 10 bases. CDR1 KGHSH and CDR2 LQKENI come from the germline V gene. Trimming removed 7 bases from V and 6 bases from J; junction bases left unmatched: 11. The CDR3 covers 15 residues. The CDR3 here is CASFTGGTGASEAFF. For the CDR3, the DNA is TGTGCCAGCTTTACAGGGGGGACAGGGGCATCTGAAGCTTTCTTT.

The chain is built from TRBV6-6 and TRBJ2-7, with D tentatively TRBD1 (6 bases). This CDR3 spans 16 amino acids. Germline CDR1 is MNHNY and CDR2 is SVGAGI (reference sequence). Trimming took 2 bases from V and 6 from J, leaving 20 bases between them. The CDR3 nucleotides read TGTGCCAGCAGTTACAACCGGGACAAAGGAAGAATCGAGCAGTACTTC. Translation: CASSYNRDKGRIEQYF.